This T cell receptor (beta chain) stems from a study of T cell clonotyping in hematopoietic cell transplantation. To note about this clone: At one of its ends the junction is not consistent with the germline gene, which may arise from a read error.

The time point denotes: recipient sample about 28 days before transplant, after cytoreduction. Generated by immunoSEQ multiplex PCR, the TCRdb table keeps only in-frame clones and is missing some. The repertoire holds tens of thousands of clones, 90% to 96% seen once, with approximately 1.8% in the top ten. Germline V lookup: CDR1 SGHDN, CDR2 FVKESK. This CDR3 has 17 amino acids. The source is a woman in her 50s with acute myeloid leukemia. Some clones in this sample may be carry-over from other donors' samples. Specimen: peripheral blood mononuclear cells, collected before stem cell transplant. The chain links TRBV14 to TRBJ1-5; 7 bases map to TRBD1. CDR3 amino acids: CASSSFLRTGFYQAQHF. Written as DNA, the CDR3 is TGTGCCAGCAGCAGTTTCTTGAGGACAGGATTTTATCAGGCCCAGCATTTT.